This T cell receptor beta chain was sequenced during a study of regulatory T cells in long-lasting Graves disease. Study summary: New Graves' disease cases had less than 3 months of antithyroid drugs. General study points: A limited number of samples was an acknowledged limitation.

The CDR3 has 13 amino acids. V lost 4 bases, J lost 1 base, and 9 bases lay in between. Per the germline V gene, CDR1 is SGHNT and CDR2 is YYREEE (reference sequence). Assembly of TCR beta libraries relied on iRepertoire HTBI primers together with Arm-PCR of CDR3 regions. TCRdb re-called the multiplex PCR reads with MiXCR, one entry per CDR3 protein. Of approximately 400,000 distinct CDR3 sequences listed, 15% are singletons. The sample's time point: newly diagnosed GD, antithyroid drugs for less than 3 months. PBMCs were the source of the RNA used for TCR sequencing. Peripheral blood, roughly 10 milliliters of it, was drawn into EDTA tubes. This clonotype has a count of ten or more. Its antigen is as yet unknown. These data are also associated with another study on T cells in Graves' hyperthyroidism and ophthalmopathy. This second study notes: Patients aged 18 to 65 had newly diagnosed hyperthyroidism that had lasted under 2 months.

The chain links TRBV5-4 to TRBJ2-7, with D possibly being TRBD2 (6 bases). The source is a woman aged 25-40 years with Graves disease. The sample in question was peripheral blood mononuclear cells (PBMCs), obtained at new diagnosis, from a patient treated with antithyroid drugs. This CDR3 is CASSGGSSYEQYF. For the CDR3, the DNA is TGTGCCAGCAGCGGGGGGTCTTCCTACGAGCAGTACTTC. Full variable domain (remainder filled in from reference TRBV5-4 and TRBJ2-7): ETGVTQSPTHLIKTRGQQVTLRCSSQSGHNTVSWYQQALGQGPQFIFQYYREEENGRGNFPPRFSGLQFPNYSSELNVNALELDDSALYLCASSGGSSYEQYFGPGTRLTVT.